This is a list of T cell receptor beta chains from one sample in a study of T cells in Graves' hyperthyroidism and ophthalmopathy. TCRdb re-called the multiplex PCR reads with MiXCR, one entry per CDR3 protein. The repertoire holds 540,000 or so distinct CDR3 sequences, approximately 15% seen once, with around 7.5% in the top ten. Sequencing was performed on blood. The origin of the receptors is a woman in her twenties or thirties with Graves' hyperthyroidism. CDR3s include the opening cysteine and the closing phenylalanine or tryptophan. A D gene is named only where the DNA matches it firmly. Rows give clone size only sometimes, using once, few, many, or a class for an expanded clone.

TRBV19,NA,TRBJ1-2,NA,TGTGCCAGTAGTAGTATCCCTCAACCTGGCTACACCTTC,CASSSIPQPGYTF
TRBV6-1,NA,TRBJ2-1,NA,TGTGCCAGCAGGCTGGGGGGCTTTCACTACAATGAGCAGTTCTTC,CASRLGGFHYNEQFF
TRBV5-1,TRBD2,TRBJ2-1,many,TGCGCCAGCAGCTTACTAGCGGGAGAGGGGAATGAGCAGTTCTTC,CASSLLAGEGNEQFF
TRBV5-6,NA,TRBJ2-4,NA,TGTGCCAGCAGCCCCCCGGGCCTCAAAAACATTCAGTACTTC,CASSPPGLKNIQYF
TRBV6-1,NA,TRBJ1-5,NA,TGTGCCAGCAGTAGCTCCTATAGCAATCAGCCCCAGCATTTT,CASSSSYSNQPQHF
TRBV2,NA,TRBJ1-3,few,TGTGCCAGCAGTGATGTGACGGCTGGAAACACCATATATTTT,CASSDVTAGNTIYF
TRBV19,NA,TRBJ2-1,few,TGTGCCAGTACCACACCGGCCGGAGGAAACAATGAGCAGTTCTTC,CASTTPAGGNNEQFF
TRBV9,TRBD2,TRBJ2-7,few,TGTGCCAGCAGCGTAGACCGCAATGGTTTGCGGGAGGTCGGCGAGCAGTACTTC,CASSVDRNGLREVGEQYF
TRBV7-2,TRBD2,TRBJ2-7,NA,TGTGCCAGCAGCCCCCGGTACCTGGGCGGGAGCTCCTACGAGCAGTACTTC,CASSPRYLGGSSYEQYF
TRBV3-1,NA,TRBJ2-1,many,TGTGCCAGCAGCCAAGATGTGAGCTCCTACAATGAGCAGTTCTTC,CASSQDVSSYNEQFF
TRBV15,NA,TRBJ1-1,many,TGTGCCACCAGCAGAGCGACTACGGGGAACACTGAAGCTTTCTTT,CATSRATTGNTEAFF
TRBV19,NA,TRBJ1-1,few,TGTGCCAGTAGTATCGAAACAGCTGGACCCTTCTTT,CASSIETAGPFF
TRBV24-1,NA,TRBJ2-1,few,TGTGCCACCAGTGGTCAGGACAATGAGCAGTTCTTC,CATSGQDNEQFF
TRBV20-1,NA,TRBJ1-1,many,TGCAGTGCTACGAAAAACGGGCTTGGACCTGAAGCTTTCTTT,CSATKNGLGPEAFF
TRBV20-1,TRBD1,TRBJ1-1,NA,TGCAGTGCTAGGCGCCGGGACAGGGACACTGAAGCTTTCTTT,CSARRRDRDTEAFF
TRBV10-3,NA,TRBJ1-1,NA,TGTGCCATCGGGGACAAACATAACACTGAAGCTTTCTTT,CAIGDKHNTEAFF
TRBV5-1,TRBD2,TRBJ2-1,many,TGCGCCAGCTGGACTAGCGGGACCCTTACGGACGACAATGAGCAGTTCTTC,CASWTSGTLTDDNEQFF
TRBV11-1,NA,TRBJ2-3,few,TGTGCCAGCAGGCTGGGTGGAGATACGCAGTATTTT,CASRLGGDTQYF
TRBV19,TRBD1,TRBJ2-2,NA,TGTGCCAGTAGTATGATACACGGGGACAGCTTCACCGGGGAGCTGTTTTTT,CASSMIHGDSFTGELFF
TRBV3-1,NA,TRBJ2-1,many,TGTGCCAGCAGCCAACTCGGAGACTCGCCCTACAATGAGCAGTTCTTC,CASSQLGDSPYNEQFF
TRBV29-1,NA,TRBJ1-3,many,TGCAGCGTTGAAAAGTTTATGGCTGGAAACACCATATATTTT,CSVEKFMAGNTIYF
TRBV7-3,NA,TRBJ2-5,NA,TGTGCCAGCAGCCGGGACGGCCTCATCCAGTACTTC,CASSRDGLIQYF
TRBV28,NA,TRBJ2-6,NA,TGTGCCAGCAGTTTATCCGGGGCTAATATACTCTCTGGGGCCAACGTCCTGACTTTC,CASSLSGANILSGANVLTF
TRBV20-1,TRBD2,TRBJ2-1,many,TGCAGTGCTAGACCCGGACTAGCGGGAGGGCCCGGCTCCTACAATGAGCAGTTCTTC,CSARPGLAGGPGSYNEQFF
TRBV2,TRBD1,TRBJ1-2,NA,TGTGCCAGCAGTGGGGTTACCGGGACAGGGATGCGCTACACCTTC,CASSGVTGTGMRYTF
TRBV28,NA,TRBJ2-7,many,TGTGCCAGCAGAGGCAGATCCTCCTACGAGCAGTACTTC,CASRGRSSYEQYF
TRBV28,TRBD2,TRBJ2-7,many,TGTGCCAGCAGTTTAGAGGTCGGGCTAGCGGGAGTTTTAGACGAGCAGTACTTC,CASSLEVGLAGVLDEQYF
TRBV12-3/TRBV12-4,TRBD2,TRBJ2-1,few,TGTGCCAGCAGCCTCCGGACTAGCGGGGCCTACAATGAGCAGTTCTTC,CASSLRTSGAYNEQFF
TRBV12-3/TRBV12-4,NA,TRBJ2-3,many,TGTGCCAGCAGTCAACAGGGTTTGGCCACAGATACGCAGTATTTT,CASSQQGLATDTQYF
TRBV28,NA,TRBJ2-2,many,TGTGCCAGTGTATACGACAGGCTGAACACCGGGGAGCTGTTTTTT,CASVYDRLNTGELFF
TRBV10-3,TRBD1,TRBJ2-5,many,TGTGCCAGCAATATGGGGACAGGGGCCGCGTCCATGGTGTTGTACTTC,CASNMGTGAASMVLYF
TRBV12-3/TRBV12-4,NA,TRBJ1-5,NA,TGTGCCAGCAGTTCCTCGGGGGGGTATCAGCCCCAGCATTTT,CASSSSGGYQPQHF
TRBV27,TRBD2,TRBJ2-1,many,TGTGCCAGCAGAGGACTAGCGGGTGTCCTTGAGCAGTTCTTC,CASRGLAGVLEQFF
TRBV20-1,NA,TRBJ1-4,few,TGCAGTGCTAGAGCCCCCACCGCGGGTGCAACTAATGAAAAACTGTTTTTT,CSARAPTAGATNEKLFF
TRBV4-2,NA,TRBJ2-7,many,TGTGCCAGCAGCTACCAAAACGAGCAGTACTTC,CASSYQNEQYF
TRBV7-9,NA,TRBJ2-1,NA,TGTGCCAGCAGCTTAGGGAGGGGCCTTGGACCCGACAATGAGCAGTTCTTC,CASSLGRGLGPDNEQFF
TRBV29-1,TRBD2,TRBJ2-2,many,TGCAGCGTTGAAAGCGGGAGAGGCGGGGAGCTGTTTTTT,CSVESGRGGELFF
TRBV28,TRBD1,TRBJ2-7,many,TGTGCCAGCAGTTCCGGGACAGGGGGTGGTTACGAGCAGTACTTC,CASSSGTGGGYEQYF
TRBV11-2,NA,TRBJ1-1,many,TGTGCCAGCAGCCTTAGTCGGCCCACTGAAGCTTTCTTT,CASSLSRPTEAFF
TRBV9,NA,TRBJ2-2,NA,TGTGCCAGCAGCGTAGGGGCGATGAACACCGGGGAGCTGTTTTTT,CASSVGAMNTGELFF
TRBV5-1,TRBD1,TRBJ2-3,many,TGCGCCAGCAGCTTGTTGTCGGGACAGGGGTTGGATACGCAGTATTTT,CASSLLSGQGLDTQYF
TRBV4-1,NA,TRBJ2-5,many,TGCGCCAGCAGCCAAGACGGAAGGATGGGGGAGACCCAGTACTTC,CASSQDGRMGETQYF
TRBV6-1,TRBD1,TRBJ2-6,few,TGTGCCAGCAGTTGGGGACAGGGGGTGGCCAACGTCCTGACTTTC,CASSWGQGVANVLTF
TRBV30,TRBD1,TRBJ1-3,many,TGTGCCGGAGATCCGACAGGGGGAGGAAACACCATATATTTT,CAGDPTGGGNTIYF
TRBV3-1,TRBD2,TRBJ2-2,NA,TGTGCCAGCAGCCCCGGGACTAGCGGCCTCCCGGAGCTGTTTTTT,CASSPGTSGLPELFF
TRBV4-3,NA,TRBJ2-7,NA,TGCGCCAGCAGCCAAGCCCTGGACACCCTATACGAGCAGTACTTC,CASSQALDTLYEQYF
TRBV20-1,TRBD2,TRBJ2-1,many,TGCAGTGCTAGAGGACCCGGGACTAGCGGGAGGGCCAGGAGCTCCTACAATGAGCAGTTCTTC,CSARGPGTSGRARSSYNEQFF
TRBV10-3,NA,TRBJ2-7,many,TGTGCCATCAGTGAGTCACTTGGGACAAGCGACGAGCAGTACTTC,CAISESLGTSDEQYF
TRBV4-3,TRBD2,TRBJ2-1,few,TGCGCCAGCAGCCAAGTATCGCCTAGCGGGGACAATGAGCAGTTCTTC,CASSQVSPSGDNEQFF
TRBV2,NA,TRBJ2-3,few,TGTGCCAGCAGCCAGGCAGGGCTGGGAGATACGCAGTATTTT,CASSQAGLGDTQYF
TRBV7-8,NA,TRBJ2-7,many,TGTGCCAGCAGCACCTTCTCCTACGAGCAGTACTTC,CASSTFSYEQYF
TRBV7-2,NA,TRBJ1-1,many,TGTGCCAGCAGCTTAAGGGGTGAAGCTTTCTTT,CASSLRGEAFF
TRBV13,TRBD2,TRBJ2-6,NA,TGTGCCAGCAGCTTAGTAGGGGAGGGTTTCTCTGGGGCCAACGTCCTGACTTTC,CASSLVGEGFSGANVLTF
TRBV19,TRBD2,TRBJ2-7,NA,TGTGCCAGTAGTATAGGGTGGACTAGCGGCGGGGAGCAGTACTTC,CASSIGWTSGGEQYF